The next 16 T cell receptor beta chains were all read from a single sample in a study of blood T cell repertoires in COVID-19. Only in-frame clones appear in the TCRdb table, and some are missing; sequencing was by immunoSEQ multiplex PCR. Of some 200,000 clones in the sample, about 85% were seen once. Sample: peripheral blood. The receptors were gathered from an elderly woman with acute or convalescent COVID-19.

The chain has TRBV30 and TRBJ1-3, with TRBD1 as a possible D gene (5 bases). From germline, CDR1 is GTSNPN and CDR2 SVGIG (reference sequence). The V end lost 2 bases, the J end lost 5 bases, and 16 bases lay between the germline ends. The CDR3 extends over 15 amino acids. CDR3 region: CAWSFGGAGRNTIYF. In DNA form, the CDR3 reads TGTGCCTGGAGTTTCGGGGGTGCGGGCAGAAACACCATATATTTT. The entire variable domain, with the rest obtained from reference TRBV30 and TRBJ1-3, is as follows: SQTIHQWPATLVQPVGSPLSLECTVEGTSNPNLYWYRQAAGRGLQLLFYSVGIGQISSEVPQNLSASRPQDRQFILSSKKLLLSDSGFYLCAWSFGGAGRNTIYFGEGSWLTVV.

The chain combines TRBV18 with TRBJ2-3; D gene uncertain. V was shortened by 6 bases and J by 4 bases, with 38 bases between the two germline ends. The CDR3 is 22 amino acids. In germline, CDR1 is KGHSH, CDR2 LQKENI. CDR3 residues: CASSPRRWFSPRYASVPDTQYF. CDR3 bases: TGTGCCAGCTCCCCCCGCCGTTGGTTTAGCCCGCGGTATGCCTCGGTTCCAGATACGCAGTATTTT.

CDR3 residues: CASSDRGLSNQPQHF. CDR3 coding DNA: TGTGCCAGCAGTGACCGGGGTTTGAGCAATCAGCCCCAGCATTTT. This chain uses TRBV25-1 with TRBJ1-5; no clear D. The CDR3 runs to 15 residues. CDR1 is MGHDK, CDR2 SYGVNS, per germline. The V end lost 3 bases, the J end lost 1 base, and 10 bases lay between the germline ends.

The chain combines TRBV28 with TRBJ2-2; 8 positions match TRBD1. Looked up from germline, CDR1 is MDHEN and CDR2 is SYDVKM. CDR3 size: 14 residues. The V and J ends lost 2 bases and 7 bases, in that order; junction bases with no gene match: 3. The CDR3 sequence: CASSLRGTGGELFF. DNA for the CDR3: TGTGCCAGCAGTTTACGGGGGACAGGCGGGGAGCTGTTTTTT.

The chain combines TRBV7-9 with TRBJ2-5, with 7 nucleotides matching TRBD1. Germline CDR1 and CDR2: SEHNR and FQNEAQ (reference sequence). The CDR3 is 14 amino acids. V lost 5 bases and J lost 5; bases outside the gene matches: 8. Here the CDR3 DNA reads TGTGCCAGCAGCCAAACAGGGGCAGGGGAGACCCAGTACTTC. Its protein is CASSQTGAGETQYF.

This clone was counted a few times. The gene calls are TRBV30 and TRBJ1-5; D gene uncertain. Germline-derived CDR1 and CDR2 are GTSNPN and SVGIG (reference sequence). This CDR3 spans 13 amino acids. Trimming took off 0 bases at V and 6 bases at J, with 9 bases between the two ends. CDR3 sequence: CAWSVAGSQPQHF. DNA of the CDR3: TGTGCCTGGAGTGTCGCGGGAAGTCAGCCCCAGCATTTT.

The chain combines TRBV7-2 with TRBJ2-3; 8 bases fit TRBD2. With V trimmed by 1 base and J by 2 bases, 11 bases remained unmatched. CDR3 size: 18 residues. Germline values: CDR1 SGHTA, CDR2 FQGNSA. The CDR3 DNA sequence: TGTGCCAGCAGCTTAGTGGGGCGGGGGGCCACTTTCACAGATACGCAGTATTTT. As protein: CASSLVGRGATFTDTQYF.

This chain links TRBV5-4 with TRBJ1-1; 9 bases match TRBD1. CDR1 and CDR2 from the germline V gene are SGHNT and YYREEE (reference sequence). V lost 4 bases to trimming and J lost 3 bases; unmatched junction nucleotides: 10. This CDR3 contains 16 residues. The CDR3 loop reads CASSLGTGKRDTEAFF. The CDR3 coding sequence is TGTGCCAGCAGCCTCGGGACAGGGAAAAGGGACACTGAAGCTTTCTTT.

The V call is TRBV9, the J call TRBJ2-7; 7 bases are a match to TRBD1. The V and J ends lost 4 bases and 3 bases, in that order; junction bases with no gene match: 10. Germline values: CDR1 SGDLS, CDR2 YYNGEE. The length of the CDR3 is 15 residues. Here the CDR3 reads CASSLRGQGDYEQYF. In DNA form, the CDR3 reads TGTGCCAGCAGCCTAAGGGGGCAGGGAGACTACGAGCAGTACTTC.

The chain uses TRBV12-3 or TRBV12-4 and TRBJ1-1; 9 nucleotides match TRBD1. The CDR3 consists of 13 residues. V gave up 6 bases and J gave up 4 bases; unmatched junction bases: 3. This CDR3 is CASRETGGTEAFF. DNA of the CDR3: TGTGCCAGCAGAGAGACAGGGGGCACTGAAGCTTTCTTT.

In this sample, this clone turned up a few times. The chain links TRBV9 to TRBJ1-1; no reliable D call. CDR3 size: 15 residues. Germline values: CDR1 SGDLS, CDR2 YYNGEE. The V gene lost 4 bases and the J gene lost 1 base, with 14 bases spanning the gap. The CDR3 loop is CASSPRGSRNTEAFF. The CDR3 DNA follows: TGTGCCAGCAGCCCGCGCGGGAGCAGGAACACTGAAGCTTTCTTT.

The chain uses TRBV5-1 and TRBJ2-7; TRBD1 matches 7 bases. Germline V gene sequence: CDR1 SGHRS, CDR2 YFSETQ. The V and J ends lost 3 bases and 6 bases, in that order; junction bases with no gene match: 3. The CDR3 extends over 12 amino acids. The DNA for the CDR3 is TGCGCCAGCAGCTCGGCAGGGGGCGAGCAGTACTTC. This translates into CASSSAGGEQYF.

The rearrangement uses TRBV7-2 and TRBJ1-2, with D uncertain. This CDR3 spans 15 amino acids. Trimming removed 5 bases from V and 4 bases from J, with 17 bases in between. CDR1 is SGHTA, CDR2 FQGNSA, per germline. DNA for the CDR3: TGTGCCAGCAGCCCAAGTGGAGTCGGAAGCTATGGCTACACCTTC. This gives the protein CASSPSGVGSYGYTF.

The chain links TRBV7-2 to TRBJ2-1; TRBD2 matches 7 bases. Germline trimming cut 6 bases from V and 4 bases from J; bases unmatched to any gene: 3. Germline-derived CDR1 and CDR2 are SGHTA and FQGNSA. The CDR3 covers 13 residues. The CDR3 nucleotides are TGTGCCAGCAGGGCGGGGGTTTACAATGAGCAGTTCTTC. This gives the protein CASRAGVYNEQFF.

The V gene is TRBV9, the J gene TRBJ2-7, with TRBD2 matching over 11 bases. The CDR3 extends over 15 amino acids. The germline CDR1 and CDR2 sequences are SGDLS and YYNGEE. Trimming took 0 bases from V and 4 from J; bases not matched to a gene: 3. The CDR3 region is CASSVGGLADYEQYF. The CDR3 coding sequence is TGTGCCAGCAGCGTAGGGGGACTAGCGGATTACGAGCAGTACTTC.

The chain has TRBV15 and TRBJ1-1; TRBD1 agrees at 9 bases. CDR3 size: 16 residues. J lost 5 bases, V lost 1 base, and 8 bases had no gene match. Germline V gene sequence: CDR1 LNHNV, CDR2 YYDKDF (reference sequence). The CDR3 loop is CATSRGVGQGETEAFF. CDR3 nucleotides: TGTGCCACCAGCAGAGGGGTGGGACAGGGAGAGACTGAAGCTTTCTTT.